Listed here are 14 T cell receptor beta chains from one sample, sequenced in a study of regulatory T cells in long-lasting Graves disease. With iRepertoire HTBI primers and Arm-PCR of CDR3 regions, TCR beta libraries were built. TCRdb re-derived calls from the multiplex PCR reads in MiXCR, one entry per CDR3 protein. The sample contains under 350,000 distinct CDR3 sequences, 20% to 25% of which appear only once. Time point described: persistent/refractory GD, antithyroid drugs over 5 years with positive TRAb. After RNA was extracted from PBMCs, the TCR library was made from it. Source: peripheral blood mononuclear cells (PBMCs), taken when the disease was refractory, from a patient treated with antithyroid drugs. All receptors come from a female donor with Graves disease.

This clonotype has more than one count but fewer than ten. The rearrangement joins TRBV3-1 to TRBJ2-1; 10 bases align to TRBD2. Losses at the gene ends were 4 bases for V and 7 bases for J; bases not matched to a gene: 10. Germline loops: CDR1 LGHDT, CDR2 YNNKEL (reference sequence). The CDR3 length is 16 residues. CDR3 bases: TGTGCCAGCAGCCGAGAGTTGGGAGCGGGAGGGAATGAGCAGTTCTTC. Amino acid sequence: CASSRELGAGGNEQFF.

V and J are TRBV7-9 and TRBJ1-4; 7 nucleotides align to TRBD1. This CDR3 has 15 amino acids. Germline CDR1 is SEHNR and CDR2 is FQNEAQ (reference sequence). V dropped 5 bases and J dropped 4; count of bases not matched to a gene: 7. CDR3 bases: TGTGCCAGCAGCCCAACAGGGGCAAATAATGAAAAACTGTTTTTT. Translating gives CASSPTGANNEKLFF. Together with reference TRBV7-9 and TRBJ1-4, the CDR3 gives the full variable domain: DTGVSQNPRHKITKRGQNVTFRCDPISEHNRLYWYRQTLGQGPEFLTYFQNEAQLEKSRLLSDRFSAERPKGSFSTLEIQRTEQGDSAMYLCASSPTGANNEKLFFGSGTQLSVL.

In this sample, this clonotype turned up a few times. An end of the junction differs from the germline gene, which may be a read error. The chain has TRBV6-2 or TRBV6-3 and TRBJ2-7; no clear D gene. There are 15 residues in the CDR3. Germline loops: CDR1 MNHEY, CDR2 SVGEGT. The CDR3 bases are TGTGCCACCAGTTCCCCTACGCTTCTCCTCTACGAGCAGTACTTC. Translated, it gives CATSSPTLLLYEQYF.

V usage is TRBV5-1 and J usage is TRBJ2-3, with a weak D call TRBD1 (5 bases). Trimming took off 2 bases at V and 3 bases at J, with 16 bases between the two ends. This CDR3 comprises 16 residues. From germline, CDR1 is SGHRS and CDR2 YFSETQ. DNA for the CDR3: TGCGCCAGCAGCTTCCGATGGGGCAGGAATACAGATACGCAGTATTTT. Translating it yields CASSFRWGRNTDTQYF.

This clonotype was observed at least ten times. This chain's CDR3 is CSAPGTESNSPLHF. In nucleotides, the CDR3 is TGCAGTGCCCCCGGGACCGAATCAAATTCACCCCTCCACTTT. The gene calls are TRBV20-1 and TRBJ1-6, with D possibly TRBD1 on 5 matching bases. CDR1 is DFQATT and CDR2 is SNEGSKA in the germline V gene (reference sequence). The V gene lost 6 bases and the J gene lost 7 bases, with 16 bases spanning the gap. CDR3 length: 14 amino acids.

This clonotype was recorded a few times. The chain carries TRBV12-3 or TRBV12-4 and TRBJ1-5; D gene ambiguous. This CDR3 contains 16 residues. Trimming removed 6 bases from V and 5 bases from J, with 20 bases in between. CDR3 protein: CASSLHTLLTDQPQHF. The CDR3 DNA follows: TGTGCCAGCAGCCTACACACACTCCTGACGGATCAGCCCCAGCATTTT.

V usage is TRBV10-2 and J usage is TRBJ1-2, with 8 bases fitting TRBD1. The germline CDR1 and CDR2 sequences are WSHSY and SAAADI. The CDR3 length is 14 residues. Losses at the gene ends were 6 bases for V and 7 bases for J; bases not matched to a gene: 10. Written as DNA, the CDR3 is TGCGCCAGCAGCTCAGGGACAGGCGCGGGTGGCTACACCTTC. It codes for CASSSGTGAGGYTF.

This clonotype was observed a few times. CDR3 region: CSATEPRDNGVNIQYF. CDR3 in DNA: TGCAGTGCTACCGAACCAAGGGACAATGGTGTAAACATTCAGTACTTC. V usage is TRBV20-1 and J usage is TRBJ2-4; possibly TRBD1 for D (6 bases). Germline loops: CDR1 DFQATT, CDR2 SNEGSKA (reference sequence). V was shortened by 4 bases and J by 6 bases, with 22 bases between the two germline ends. The CDR3 is 16 amino acids.

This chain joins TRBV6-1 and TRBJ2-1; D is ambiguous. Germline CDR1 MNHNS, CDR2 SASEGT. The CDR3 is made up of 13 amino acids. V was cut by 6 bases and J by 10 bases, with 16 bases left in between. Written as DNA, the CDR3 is TGTGCCAGCAGGGACGCGGTCGTGGGAGAGCAGTTCTTC. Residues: CASRDAVVGEQFF.

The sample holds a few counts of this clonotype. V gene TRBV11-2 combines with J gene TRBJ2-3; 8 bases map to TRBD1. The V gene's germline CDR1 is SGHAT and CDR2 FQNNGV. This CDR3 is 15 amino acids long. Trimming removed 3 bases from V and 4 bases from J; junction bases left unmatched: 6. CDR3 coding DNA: TGTGCCAGCAGCTTTCGTGGGACAGGTTCAGATACGCAGTATTTT. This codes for CASSFRGTGSDTQYF. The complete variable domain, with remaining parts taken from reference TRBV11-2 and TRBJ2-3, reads EAGVAQSPRYKIIEKRQSVAFWCNPISGHATLYWYQQILGQGPKLLIQFQNNGVVDDSQLPKDRFSAERLKGVDSTLKIQPAKLEDSAVYLCASSFRGTGSDTQYFGPGTRLTVL.

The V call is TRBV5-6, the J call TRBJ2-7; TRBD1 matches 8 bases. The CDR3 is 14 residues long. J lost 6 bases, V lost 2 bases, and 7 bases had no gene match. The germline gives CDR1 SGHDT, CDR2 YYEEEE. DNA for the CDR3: TGTGCCAGCAGCTTCCGGGACAGGCCGCTCGAGCAGTACTTC. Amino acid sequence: CASSFRDRPLEQYF.

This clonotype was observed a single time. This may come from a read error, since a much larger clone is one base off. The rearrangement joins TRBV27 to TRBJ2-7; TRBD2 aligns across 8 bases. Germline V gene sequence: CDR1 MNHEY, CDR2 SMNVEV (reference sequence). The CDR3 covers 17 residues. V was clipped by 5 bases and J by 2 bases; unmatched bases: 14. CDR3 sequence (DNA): TGTGCCAGCAGTGAACCGGGACCAGCGGGAGAACCCTACGAGCAGTACTTC. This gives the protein CASSEPGPAGEPYEQYF.

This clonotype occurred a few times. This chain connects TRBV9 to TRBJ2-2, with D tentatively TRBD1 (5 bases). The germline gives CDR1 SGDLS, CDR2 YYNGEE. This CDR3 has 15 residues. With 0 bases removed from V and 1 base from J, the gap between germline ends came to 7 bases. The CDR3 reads CASSVVDKNTGELFF. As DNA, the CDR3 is TGTGCCAGCAGCGTAGTGGACAAGAACACCGGGGAGCTGTTTTTT.

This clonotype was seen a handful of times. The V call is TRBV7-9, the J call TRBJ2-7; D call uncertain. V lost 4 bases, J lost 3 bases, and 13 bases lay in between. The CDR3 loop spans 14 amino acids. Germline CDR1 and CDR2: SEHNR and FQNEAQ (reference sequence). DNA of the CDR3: TGTGCCAGCAGCTCCACCAAATACAGCTACGAGCAGTACTTC. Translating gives CASSSTKYSYEQYF.